This TCR beta chain stems from a study of blood T cell repertoires in COVID-19 (dated by TCRdb to about 2020). Regarding the study in general: Collaborator samples came from the United States, Italy and Spain and covered acute and convalescent phases of COVID-19. A freely available public database, intended as a resource for researchers studying the immune response to SARS-CoV-2, is where the repertoires were released. Deeply sampled blood TCRbeta repertoires from subjects exposed to, actively infected with, or recovered from COVID-19 were included in the dataset. Where available, HLA class I and class II types were taken from metadata supplied by the sample provider and were not determined by assay-based typing. The samples were drawn from two sources: the first 160 participants of the ongoing ImmuneRACE study, and over 950 subjects contributed by 6 global collaborators. Nearly every sample came with metadata listing a de-identified subject ID, COVID-19 status, age in years and sex. The prospective study material was composed of cDNA or gDNA derived from T cells, B-cell-depleted T cells, or PBMCs.

In regard to this clone: Its cognate antigen has yet to be identified. No quality values exist for individual bases; no much larger clone is one base distant.

TCRbeta CDR3 regions were amplified from genomic DNA by means of the immunoSEQ Assay, a bias-controlled multiplex PCR. Concerning the study's data processing: Within the assay, amplification of reference gene primers was used to estimate how many nucleated cells each sample contained. Sequence reads were collapsed and filtered to measure the absolute abundance of every unique TCRbeta CDR3 rearrangement. For each sample, productive Simpson clonality was calculated by taking the square root of Simpson's diversity index across productive rearrangements. TCRdb took over this immuneACCESS table, retaining in-frame rearrangements with V and J assigned. Such tables are incomplete; in checked studies, under half of the missing clones stem from an unresolved V gene, and the remainder is unexplained. The V and J calls and clone size are taken from that table; D and trimming were inferred from the DNA. The sample table records under 110,000 clones; roughly 86% of these occur just once. The biggest ten clones account for roughly 11% of the sample.

Overall results and qualifications from the work: Clinical and demographic metadata were provided uncurated, with the amount varying by source and participant.

The CDR3, from cysteine to phenylalanine, totals 13 residues. Only CDR3 DNA remains: 39 bases, in frame from the first base. Deletion took 1 base off V and 2 bases off J, with a span of 5 bases between the germline ends. CDR1 and CDR2 are drawn from the germline V gene: SGHVS, FNYEAQ. Each collaborating institution followed its own protocols to collect whole blood in K2EDTA tubes. For TCRbeta analysis, collaborators shipped samples as frozen whole blood, isolated PBMCs, or DNA extracted from either of those sample types. The sequence was obtained from a woman aged 25 to 45 with acute or convalescent COVID-19. The sequencing sample was made of peripheral blood. This chain is built from TRBV7-6 and TRBJ1-1; the D gene lacks a confident call. The CDR3 protein is CASSLGANTEAFF. The sequenced DNA: TGTGCCAGCAGCTTAGGGGCTAACACTGAAGCTTTCTTT.